This T cell receptor (beta chain) is from a study of T cell responses to AZD1222 COVID-19 vaccine. There are 12 residues in the CDR3. Looked up from germline, CDR1 is SGDLS and CDR2 is YYNGEE. V trimming: 2 bases; J trimming: 14 bases; junction bases outside the gene matches: 7. Findings of the study overall: Donors, mostly white British, included more females; clonal diversity was possibly underestimated. Only a handful of people who got AZD1222 tested seropositive at baseline. Reports say nearly half of spike-specific TCRs go after unmutated variant regions. The span of vaccine-associated CD4 TCRs extended across spike, with dominance at 160-218 and 743-854.

Sequenced by immunoSEQ multiplex PCR; TCRdb stores in-frame clones only, minus some. The sample consists of 130,000 or so clones, around 92% of them appearing once. Remarks on this clone: Its antigen is still unknown.

This receptor was obtained from an adult in good health. The starting material was peripheral blood, obtained on day 0 of AZD1222 vaccination. J is TRBJ1-3 and V is TRBV9, with 7 bases identical to TRBD1. This chain's CDR3 is CASSVEDRYLYF. DNA for the CDR3: TGTGCCAGCAGCGTTGAGGACAGGTACTTATATTTT.